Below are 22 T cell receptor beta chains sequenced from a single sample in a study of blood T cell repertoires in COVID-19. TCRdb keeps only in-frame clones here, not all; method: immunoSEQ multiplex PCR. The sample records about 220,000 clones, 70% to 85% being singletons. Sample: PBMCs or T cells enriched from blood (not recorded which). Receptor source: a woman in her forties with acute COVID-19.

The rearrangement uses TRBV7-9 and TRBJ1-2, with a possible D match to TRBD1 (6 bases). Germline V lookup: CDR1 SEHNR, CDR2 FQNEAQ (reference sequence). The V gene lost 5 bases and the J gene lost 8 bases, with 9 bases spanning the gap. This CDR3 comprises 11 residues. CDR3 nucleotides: TGTGCCAGCAGCCACAGGGTGGGCTACACCTTC. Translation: CASSHRVGYTF. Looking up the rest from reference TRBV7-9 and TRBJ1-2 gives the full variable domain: DTGVSQNPRHKITKRGQNVTFRCDPISEHNRLYWYRQTLGQGPEFLTYFQNEAQLEKSRLLSDRFSAERPKGSFSTLEIQRTEQGDSAMYLCASSHRVGYTFGSGTRLTVV.

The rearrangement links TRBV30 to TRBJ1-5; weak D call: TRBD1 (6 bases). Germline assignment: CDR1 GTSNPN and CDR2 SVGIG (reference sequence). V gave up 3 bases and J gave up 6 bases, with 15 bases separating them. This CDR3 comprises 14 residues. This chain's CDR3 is CAWSQGGEGQPQHF. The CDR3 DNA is TGTGCCTGGAGCCAAGGGGGAGAGGGTCAGCCCCAGCATTTT. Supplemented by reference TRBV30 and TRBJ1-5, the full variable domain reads SQTIHQWPATLVQPVGSPLSLECTVEGTSNPNLYWYRQAAGRGLQLLFYSVGIGQISSEVPQNLSASRPQDRQFILSSKKLLLSDSGFYLCAWSQGGEGQPQHFGDGTRLSIL.

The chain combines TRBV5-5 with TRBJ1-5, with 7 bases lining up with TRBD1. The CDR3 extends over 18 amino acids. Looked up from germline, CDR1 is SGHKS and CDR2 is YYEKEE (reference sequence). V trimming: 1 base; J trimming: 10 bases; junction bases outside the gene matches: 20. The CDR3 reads CASSLLARGWGGINPQHF. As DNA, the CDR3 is TGTGCCAGCAGCTTGCTGGCCAGGGGGTGGGGAGGAATCAACCCCCAGCATTTT.

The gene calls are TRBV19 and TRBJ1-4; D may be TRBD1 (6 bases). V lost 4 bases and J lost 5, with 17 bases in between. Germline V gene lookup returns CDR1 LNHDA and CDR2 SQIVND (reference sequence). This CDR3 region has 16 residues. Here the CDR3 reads CASSTYTGPDNEKLFF. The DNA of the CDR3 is TGTGCCAGTAGTACTTATACAGGGCCGGACAATGAAAAACTGTTTTTT. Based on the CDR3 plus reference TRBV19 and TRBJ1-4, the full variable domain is DGGITQSPKYLFRKEGQNVTLSCEQNLNHDAMYWYRQDPGQGLRLIYYSQIVNDFQKGDIAEGYSVSREKKESFPLTVTSAQKNPTAFYLCASSTYTGPDNEKLFFGSGTQLSVL.

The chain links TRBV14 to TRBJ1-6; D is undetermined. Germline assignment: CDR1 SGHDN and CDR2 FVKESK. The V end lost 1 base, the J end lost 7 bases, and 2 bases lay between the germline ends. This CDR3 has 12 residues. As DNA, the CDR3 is TGTGCCAGCAGCCAAGCAAATTCACCCCTCCACTTT. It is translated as CASSQANSPLHF.

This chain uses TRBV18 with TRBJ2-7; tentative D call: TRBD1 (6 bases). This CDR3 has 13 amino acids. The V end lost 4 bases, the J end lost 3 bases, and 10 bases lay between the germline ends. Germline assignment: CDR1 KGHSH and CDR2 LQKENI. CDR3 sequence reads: CASSLETGYEQYF. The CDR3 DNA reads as TGTGCCAGCTCACTAGAGACAGGCTACGAGCAGTACTTC.

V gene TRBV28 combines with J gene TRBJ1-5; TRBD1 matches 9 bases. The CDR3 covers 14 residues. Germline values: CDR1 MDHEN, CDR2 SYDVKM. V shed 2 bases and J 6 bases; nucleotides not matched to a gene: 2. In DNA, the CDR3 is TGTGCCAGCAGTTTAAACAGGGGGCTTCAGCCCCAGCATTTT. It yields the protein CASSLNRGLQPQHF.

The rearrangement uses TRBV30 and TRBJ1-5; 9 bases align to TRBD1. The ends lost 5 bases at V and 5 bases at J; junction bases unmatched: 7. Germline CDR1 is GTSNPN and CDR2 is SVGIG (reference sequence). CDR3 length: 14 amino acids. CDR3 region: CAWGTGSGDQPQHF. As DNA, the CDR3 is TGTGCCTGGGGGACAGGGTCGGGCGATCAGCCCCAGCATTTT.

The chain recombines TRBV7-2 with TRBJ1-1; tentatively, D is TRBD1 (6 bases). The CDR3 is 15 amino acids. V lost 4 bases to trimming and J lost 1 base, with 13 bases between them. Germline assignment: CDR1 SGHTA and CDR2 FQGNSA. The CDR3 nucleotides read TGTGCCAGCAGCTCACAACCGACAGGGAACACTGAAGCTTTCTTT. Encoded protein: CASSSQPTGNTEAFF.

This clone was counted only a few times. CDR3 DNA sequence: TGTGCCAGCAGCATTGATGGGACAGGGACGGCCTATGGCTACACCTTC. It encodes CASSIDGTGTAYGYTF. This sequence joins TRBV7-2 and TRBJ1-2; 9 nucleotides agree with TRBD1. The CDR3 length is 16 residues. J gave up 4 bases and V 5 bases, and 11 bases lay outside the gene matches. CDR1 is SGHTA and CDR2 is FQGNSA in the germline V gene.

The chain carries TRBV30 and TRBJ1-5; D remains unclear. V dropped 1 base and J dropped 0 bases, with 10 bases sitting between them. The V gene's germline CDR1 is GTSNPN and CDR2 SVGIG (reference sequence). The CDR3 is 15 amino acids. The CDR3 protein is CAWSAAGYSNQPQHF. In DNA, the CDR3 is TGTGCCTGGAGTGCCGCGGGTTATAGCAATCAGCCCCAGCATTTT.

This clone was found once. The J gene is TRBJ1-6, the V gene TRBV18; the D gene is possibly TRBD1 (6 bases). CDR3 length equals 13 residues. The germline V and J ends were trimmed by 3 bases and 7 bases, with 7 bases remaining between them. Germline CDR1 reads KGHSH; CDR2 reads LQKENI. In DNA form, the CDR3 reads TGTGCCAGCTCACCTGACAGGAATTCACCCCTCCACTTT. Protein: CASSPDRNSPLHF.

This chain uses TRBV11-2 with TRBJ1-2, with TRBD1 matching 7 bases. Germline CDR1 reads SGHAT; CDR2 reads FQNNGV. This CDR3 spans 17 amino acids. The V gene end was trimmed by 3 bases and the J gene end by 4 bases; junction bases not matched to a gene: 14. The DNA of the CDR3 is TGTGCCAGCAGCTTTCTCGGCCATGAGGGGGCCGCCTATGGCTACACCTTC. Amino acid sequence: CASSFLGHEGAAYGYTF.

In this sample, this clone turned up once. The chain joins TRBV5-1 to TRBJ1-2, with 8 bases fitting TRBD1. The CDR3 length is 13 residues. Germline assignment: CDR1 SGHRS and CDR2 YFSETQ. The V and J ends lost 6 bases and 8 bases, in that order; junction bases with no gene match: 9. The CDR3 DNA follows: TGCGCCAGCACCAAGGACAGGGCCTTAGGCTACACCTTC. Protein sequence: CASTKDRALGYTF.

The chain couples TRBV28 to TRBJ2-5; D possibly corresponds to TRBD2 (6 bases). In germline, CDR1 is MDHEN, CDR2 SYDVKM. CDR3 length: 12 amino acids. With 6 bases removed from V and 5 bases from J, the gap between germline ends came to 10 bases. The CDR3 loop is CASRTGGETQYF. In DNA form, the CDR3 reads TGTGCCAGCAGAACAGGAGGGGAGACCCAGTACTTC.

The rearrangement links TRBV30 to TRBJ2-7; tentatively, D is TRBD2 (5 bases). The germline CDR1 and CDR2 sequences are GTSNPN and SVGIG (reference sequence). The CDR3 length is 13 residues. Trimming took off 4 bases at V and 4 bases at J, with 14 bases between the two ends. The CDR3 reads CAWTEIRGYEQYF. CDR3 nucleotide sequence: TGTGCCTGGACGGAAATCCGGGGTTACGAGCAGTACTTC. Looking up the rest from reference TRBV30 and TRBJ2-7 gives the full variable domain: SQTIHQWPATLVQPVGSPLSLECTVEGTSNPNLYWYRQAAGRGLQLLFYSVGIGQISSEVPQNLSASRPQDRQFILSSKKLLLSDSGFYLCAWTEIRGYEQYFGPGTRLTVT.

CDR3 nucleotide sequence: TGTGCCAGCAGCTTCCCGGACAGGGCGAACACTGAAGCTTTCTTT. Amino acid sequence: CASSFPDRANTEAFF. The chain employs TRBV5-8 and TRBJ1-1; TRBD1 matches 8 bases. The CDR3 runs 15 residues. In germline, CDR1 is SGHTS, CDR2 YDEGEE. Germline trimming cut 2 bases from V and 1 base from J; bases unmatched to any gene: 4.

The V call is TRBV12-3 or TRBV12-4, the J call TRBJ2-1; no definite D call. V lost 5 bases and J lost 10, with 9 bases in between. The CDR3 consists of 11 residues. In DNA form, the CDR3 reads TGTGCCAGCAGTCCACGGTCCGAGCAGTTCTTC. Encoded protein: CASSPRSEQFF.

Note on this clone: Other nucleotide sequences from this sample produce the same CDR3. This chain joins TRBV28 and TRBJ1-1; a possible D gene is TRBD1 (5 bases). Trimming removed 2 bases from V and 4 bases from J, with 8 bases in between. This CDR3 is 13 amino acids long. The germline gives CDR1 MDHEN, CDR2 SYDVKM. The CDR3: CASSLAGGTEAFF. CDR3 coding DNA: TGTGCCAGCAGTTTAGCCGGGGGCACTGAAGCTTTCTTT.

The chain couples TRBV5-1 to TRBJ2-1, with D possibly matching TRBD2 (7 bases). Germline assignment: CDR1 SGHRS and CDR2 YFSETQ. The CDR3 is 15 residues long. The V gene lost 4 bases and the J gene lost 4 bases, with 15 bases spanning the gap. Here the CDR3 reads CASSPPGGSYNEQFF. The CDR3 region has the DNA TGCGCCAGCAGCCCCCCGGGGGGCAGTTACAATGAGCAGTTCTTC.

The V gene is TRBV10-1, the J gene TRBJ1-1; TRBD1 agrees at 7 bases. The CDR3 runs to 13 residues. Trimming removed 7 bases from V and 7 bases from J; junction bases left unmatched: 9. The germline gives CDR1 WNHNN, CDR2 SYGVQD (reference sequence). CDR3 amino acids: CASKFDRAGEAFF. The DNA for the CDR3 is TGCGCCAGCAAATTCGACAGGGCAGGTGAAGCTTTCTTT.

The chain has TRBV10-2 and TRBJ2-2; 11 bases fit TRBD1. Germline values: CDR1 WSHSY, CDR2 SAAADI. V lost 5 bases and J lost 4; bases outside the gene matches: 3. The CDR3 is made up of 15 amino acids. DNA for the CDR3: TGCGCCAGCAGTCTCGGGACAGGGGGCACCGGGGAGCTGTTTTTT. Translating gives CASSLGTGGTGELFF.